Shown below are 23 T cell receptor beta chains from a single sample sequenced in a study of shared clonotypes between healthy human individuals. This table comes from immunoSEQ multiplex PCR, and its TCRdb copy is limited to in-frame clones, with some not included. The sample shows approximately 2.4 million clones, around 95% of them seen only once. The sample consisted of naive CD4+ T cells sorted from blood. Subset in this sample: CD45RA+ positively selected. These receptor sequences come from a man younger than 35 in good health.

The sample holds a few counts of this clone. The V call is TRBV18, the J call TRBJ2-5; D is uncertain. The V end lost 4 bases, the J end lost 5 bases, and 5 bases lay between the germline ends. This CDR3 is built from 11 residues. The germline gives CDR1 KGHSH, CDR2 LQKENI. CDR3 protein: CASSLSETQYF. In nucleotides, the CDR3 is TGTGCCAGCTCACTCTCCGAGACCCAGTACTTC.

This chain connects TRBV2 to TRBJ2-2; D tentatively fits TRBD1 or TRBD2 (5 bases each). V lost 4 bases to trimming and J lost 0 bases, with 9 bases between them. The CDR3 runs 15 residues. Germline V CDR1 and CDR2: SNHLY, FYNNEI. The CDR3 region has the DNA TGTGCCAGCAGTGGGGACCTTCCGAACACCGGGGAGCTGTTTTTT. Its protein is CASSGDLPNTGELFF.

The V and J genes are TRBV6-6 and TRBJ2-7; TRBD1 aligns across 8 bases. The length of the CDR3 is 14 residues. Germline-derived CDR1 and CDR2 are MNHNY and SVGAGI (reference sequence). V lost 4 bases to trimming and J lost 6 bases; unmatched junction nucleotides: 8. The CDR3 protein is CASSSYQGAGEQYF. The CDR3 DNA follows: TGTGCCAGCAGTTCTTATCAGGGGGCCGGCGAGCAGTACTTC.

V usage is TRBV5-5 and J usage is TRBJ2-6, with unresolved D. V lost 3 bases and J lost 0, with 13 bases in between. The germline V gene has CDR1 SGHKS and CDR2 YYEKEE (reference sequence). The CDR3 consists of 17 residues. The CDR3 DNA reads as TGTGCCAGCAGCTCCCCGGCCGTCCTCTCTGGGGCCAACGTCCTGACTTTC. This translates into CASSSPAVLSGANVLTF.

As for this clone: Other DNA sequences in the same sample also yield this CDR3. The gene calls are TRBV27 and TRBJ2-7, with 7 bases that match TRBD1. V lost 6 bases to trimming and J lost 2 bases; unmatched junction nucleotides: 4. The length of the CDR3 is 13 residues. CDR1 is MNHEY and CDR2 is SMNVEV in the germline V gene (reference sequence). CDR3 loop: CASRGTATYEQYF. The CDR3 coding sequence is TGTGCCAGCAGAGGGACAGCGACCTACGAGCAGTACTTC.

The J gene is TRBJ2-5, the V gene TRBV11-2, with 9 nucleotides matching TRBD2. Germline V gene sequence: CDR1 SGHAT, CDR2 FQNNGV. There are 15 residues in the CDR3. With 1 base clipped from V and 4 bases from J, the junction kept 4 bases outside the gene matches. The CDR3 loop reads CASSLGGGAIETQYF. The CDR3 DNA follows: TGTGCCAGCAGCTTAGGCGGGGGGGCGATAGAGACCCAGTACTTC.

The genes are TRBV11-2 and TRBJ2-4; TRBD2 matches at 7 bases. The germline gives CDR1 SGHAT, CDR2 FQNNGV. This CDR3 region has 18 residues. After removal of 0 bases from V and 0 bases from J, the junction contained 8 bases not matched to a gene. The DNA of the CDR3 is TGTGCCAGCAGCTTAGATCCGACGGGAGGAGTAGCCAAAAACATTCAGTACTTC. Its protein product is CASSLDPTGGVAKNIQYF.

The V gene is TRBV7-9, the J gene TRBJ2-3; maybe TRBD2 (5 bases). The CDR3 has 15 residues. Germline CDR1 and CDR2: SEHNR and FQNEAQ (reference sequence). V was shortened by 10 bases and J by 2 bases, with 19 bases between the two germline ends. CDR3 residues: CAIAAAGGNTDTQYF. Here the CDR3 DNA reads TGTGCCATCGCAGCGGCAGGTGGAAACACAGATACGCAGTATTTT.

J is TRBJ2-1 and V is TRBV9; 8 bases align to TRBD1. The CDR3 has 16 amino acids. CDR1 and CDR2 (germline): SGDLS, YYNGEE. The V and J ends lost 1 base and 0 bases, in that order; junction bases with no gene match: 3. CDR3 bases: TGTGCCAGCAGCGTAACCGGGACAGGCTCCTACAATGAGCAGTTCTTC. This codes for CASSVTGTGSYNEQFF.

Only a few counts were recorded for this clone. This rearrangement joins TRBV18 to TRBJ1-1, with 7 nucleotides matching TRBD1. V shed 6 bases and J 4 bases; nucleotides not matched to a gene: 11. CDR3 length: 15 amino acids. The germline CDR1 and CDR2 sequences are KGHSH and LQKENI. The CDR3, as DNA: TGTGCCAGCTCTCCGCAAGGGGGCCTTGTCACTGAAGCTTTCTTT. Translating gives CASSPQGGLVTEAFF.

The chain is built from TRBV9 and TRBJ2-5; 9 bases are a match to TRBD2. Looked up from germline, CDR1 is SGDLS and CDR2 is YYNGEE. The CDR3 contains 16 residues. The ends lost 0 bases at V and 4 bases at J; junction bases unmatched: 7. The chain's CDR3 is CASSVVSLAGRETQYF. The CDR3 bases are TGTGCCAGCAGCGTAGTTTCCCTAGCGGGGCGAGAGACCCAGTACTTC.

This chain uses TRBV27 with TRBJ2-3; D is undetermined. Trimming removed 6 bases at V and 5 bases at J, with 9 bases between. The CDR3 runs 12 residues. Germline CDR1 and CDR2: MNHEY and SMNVEV (reference sequence). CDR3 in DNA: TGTGCCAGCAGAGGCTTGCTAGATACGCAGTATTTT. It specifies CASRGLLDTQYF.

V gene TRBV2 combines with J gene TRBJ1-1; D not certain. Germline CDR1 reads SNHLY; CDR2 reads FYNNEI. This CDR3 spans 11 amino acids. Trimming removed 1 base from V and 7 bases from J, with 4 bases in between. CDR3 amino acids: CASSEGDEAFF. The CDR3 region has the DNA TGTGCCAGCAGTGAAGGGGATGAAGCTTTCTTT.

The rearrangement links TRBV11-2 to TRBJ2-1, with a weak D call TRBD1 (6 bases). Germline CDR1 SGHAT, CDR2 FQNNGV. V was trimmed by 0 bases and J by 14 bases, leaving 11 bases between them. This CDR3 contains 12 residues. CDR3 sequence reads: CASSLEVGAEFF. The CDR3 DNA sequence: TGTGCCAGCAGCTTAGAAGTGGGGGCCGAGTTCTTC.

The V gene is TRBV6-1, the J gene TRBJ2-4; TRBD1 matches at 7 bases. Germline-derived CDR1 and CDR2 are MNHNS and SASEGT. The CDR3 extends over 16 amino acids. With 3 bases clipped from V and 0 bases from J, the junction kept 5 bases outside the gene matches. The CDR3 DNA follows: TGTGCCAGCAGTGAGGGACAGATCTTAGCCAAAAACATTCAGTACTTC. This codes for CASSEGQILAKNIQYF.

This chain uses TRBV10-1 with TRBJ2-7; no firm D call. V was clipped by 4 bases and J by 2 bases, with 9 bases between them. The CDR3 runs to 13 residues. CDR1 and CDR2 from the germline V gene are WNHNN and SYGVQD (reference sequence). In nucleotides, the CDR3 is TGCGCCAGCAGTGCAGAGGCGACCTACGAGCAGTACTTC. It is translated as CASSAEATYEQYF.

J is TRBJ2-1 and V is TRBV11-3; TRBD1 agrees at 8 bases. V lost 4 bases, J lost 4 bases, and 21 bases stayed unmatched. Germline loops: CDR1 SGHNT, CDR2 YENEEA. The CDR3 contains 20 residues. DNA for the CDR3: TGTGCCAGCAGCTCTCGGGGCTGGGGACAGGCAAGTCGAGGGTACAATGAGCAGTTCTTC. This translates into CASSSRGWGQASRGYNEQFF.

The chain recombines TRBV19 with TRBJ2-2, with unresolved D. Germline-derived CDR1 and CDR2 are LNHDA and SQIVND (reference sequence). The CDR3 is 13 residues long. The germline V and J ends were trimmed by 7 bases and 2 bases, with 8 bases remaining between them. Written as DNA, the CDR3 is TGTGCCAGTACCTCTCATAACACCGGGGAGCTGTTTTTT. Translating gives CASTSHNTGELFF.

As regards this clone: The sample contains more than one DNA sequence encoding this CDR3. The chain links TRBV10-3 to TRBJ2-5; perhaps D is TRBD1 or TRBD2 (5 bases each). The germline gives CDR1 ENHRY, CDR2 SYGVKD. This CDR3 has 13 residues. The V end was cut by 2 bases, the J end by 5 bases, with 9 bases between. This chain's CDR3 is CAISERGGETQYF. CDR3 DNA: TGTGCCATCAGTGAGAGGGGCGGGGAGACCCAGTACTTC.

This chain links TRBV12-5 with TRBJ2-1; 8 bases are shared with TRBD2. Germline V gives CDR1 LGHNT, CDR2 FRNRAP. With 6 bases clipped from V and 4 bases from J, the junction kept 14 bases outside the gene matches. The CDR3 runs 17 residues. The CDR3 coding sequence is TGTGCTAGTGGGCGCCCTGAGCGGGGGAGGCTGTACAATGAGCAGTTCTTC. It specifies CASGRPERGRLYNEQFF.

The V and J genes are TRBV5-4 and TRBJ2-5; TRBD2 aligns across 8 bases. The germline gives CDR1 SGHNT, CDR2 YYREEE (reference sequence). V gave up 0 bases and J gave up 2 bases; unmatched junction bases: 3. CDR3 length: 15 residues. CDR3 loop: CASSLVASGQETQYF. Here the CDR3 DNA reads TGTGCCAGCAGCTTGGTGGCTAGCGGGCAAGAGACCCAGTACTTC.

The chain recombines TRBV25-1 with TRBJ1-4; D not resolved. CDR3 size: 15 residues. Germline CDR1 MGHDK, CDR2 SYGVNS. With 2 bases removed from V and 4 bases from J, the gap between germline ends came to 11 bases. The CDR3 coding sequence is TGTGCCAGCAGTGAAAATCGACCACTTAATGAAAAACTGTTTTTT. This gives the protein CASSENRPLNEKLFF.

This chain connects TRBV5-8 to TRBJ2-1; no definite D call. The CDR3 spans 13 residues. Germline V gene lookup returns CDR1 SGHTS and CDR2 YDEGEE. V dropped 4 bases and J dropped 8 bases, with 13 bases sitting between them. In nucleotides, the CDR3 is TGTGCCAGCAGCCTCGTTGAGGTCCATGAGCAGTTCTTC. Its protein product is CASSLVEVHEQFF.